The 25 T cell receptor beta chains below come from one sample, sequenced in a study of CD8+ T cells in alopecia areata. Isolated RNA was reverse transcribed into cDNA used as the sequencing template. Sequencing was performed with immunoSEQ multiplex PCR; in TCRdb, only in-frame clones are kept and a portion is missing. The table has over 150,000 clones, about 48% seen once. The treatment was: oral pan-JAK inhibitor, 5-10 mg twice daily. The source was CD8+ T cells sorted from blood, collected at week 24, from a patient treated with tofacitinib. The receptors derive from a human donor with alopecia areata.

The chain recombines TRBV29-1 with TRBJ1-2; D call uncertain. V was trimmed by 1 base and J by 7 bases, leaving 10 bases between them. CDR3 length: 12 amino acids. CDR1 and CDR2 from the germline V gene are SQVTM and ANQGSEA. CDR3 sequence reads: CSVEGPEGGYTF. The CDR3 bases are TGCAGCGTTGAAGGCCCGGAGGGTGGCTACACCTTC. The full variable domain, completed using reference TRBV29-1 and TRBJ1-2, is SAVISQKPSRDICQRGTSLTIQCQVDSQVTMMFWYRQQPGQSLTLIATANQGSEATYESGFVIDKFPISRPNLTFSTLTVSNMSPEDSSIYLCSVEGPEGGYTFGSGTRLTVV.

This chain uses TRBV11-3 with TRBJ1-6, with a possible D match to TRBD1 (6 bases). CDR1 is SGHNT, CDR2 YENEEA, per germline. The CDR3 sequence is 14 residues long. The V gene lost 5 bases and the J gene lost 7 bases, with 12 bases spanning the gap. The CDR3 loop reads CASSEDRQNSPLHF. For the CDR3, the DNA is TGTGCCAGCAGCGAAGACAGGCAAAATTCACCCCTCCACTTT.

This clone was seen a handful of times. V usage is TRBV10-3 and J usage is TRBJ1-5; D possibly corresponds to TRBD1 (6 bases). Germline CDR1 ENHRY, CDR2 SYGVKD. The germline V and J ends were trimmed by 5 bases and 0 bases, with 8 bases remaining between them. This CDR3 is built from 14 residues. This CDR3 is CAISQGPSNQPQHF. Written as DNA, the CDR3 is TGTGCCATCAGTCAGGGGCCTAGCAATCAGCCCCAGCATTTT.

This chain uses TRBV7-9 with TRBJ2-7, with unresolved D. Trimming removed 1 base at V and 4 bases at J, with 11 bases between. Germline CDR1 is SEHNR and CDR2 is FQNEAQ (reference sequence). The CDR3 loop spans 14 amino acids. The CDR3 DNA follows: TGTGCCAGCAGCTTAGGTACGGAACGATACGAGCAGTACTTC. This encodes CASSLGTERYEQYF.

This clone came up a few times. V and J are TRBV7-9 and TRBJ1-1; 7 positions match TRBD1. CDR1 is SEHNR and CDR2 is FQNEAQ in the germline V gene (reference sequence). V lost 5 bases and J lost 5; bases outside the gene matches: 11. The CDR3 contains 15 residues. The CDR3 nucleotides read TGTGCCAGCAGCACAGGACAGGACCCGAGGACTGAAGCTTTCTTT. Protein: CASSTGQDPRTEAFF.

The chain couples TRBV30 to TRBJ2-1; D remains ambiguous. CDR1 and CDR2 from the germline V gene are GTSNPN and SVGIG (reference sequence). Deletions cut 5 bases from V and 7 bases from J, with 9 bases between. The CDR3 is made up of 11 amino acids. The CDR3 DNA follows: TGTGCCTGGGAAACAACGAATGAGCAGTTCTTC. Translating gives CAWETTNEQFF.

The V gene is TRBV12-5, the J gene TRBJ1-2, with no clear D. Germline CDR1 LGHNT, CDR2 FRNRAP. The CDR3 consists of 12 residues. V lost 2 bases to trimming and J lost 6 bases, with 7 bases between them. The CDR3 nucleotides read TGTGCTAGTGGTTTGTCCGGGAATGGCTACACCTTC. Amino acids: CASGLSGNGYTF.

This chain joins TRBV7-8 and TRBJ1-1; the D gene is possibly TRBD1 (6 bases). CDR3 length: 14 residues. V lost 1 base and J 6 bases, leaving 12 bases between the germline ends. Germline V lookup: CDR1 SGHVS, CDR2 FQNEAQ. DNA for the CDR3: TGTGCCAGCAGCTTAGTCGGGGGGCGGGCTGAAGCTTTCTTT. It codes for CASSLVGGRAEAFF.

CDR3 DNA sequence: TGTGCCTGGAATGAGGTTCTGAACACTGAAGCTTTCTTT. Protein sequence: CAWNEVLNTEAFF. V is TRBV30 and J is TRBJ1-1, with no clear D. The CDR3 has 13 residues. Per germline, CDR1 GTSNPN and CDR2 SVGIG (reference sequence). Trimming shortened V by 4 bases and J by 0 bases, and 9 bases separated the two germline ends. The full variable domain, in which reference TRBV30 and TRBJ1-1 provide the parts outside the CDR3, is SQTIHQWPATLVQPVGSPLSLECTVEGTSNPNLYWYRQAAGRGLQLLFYSVGIGQISSEVPQNLSASRPQDRQFILSSKKLLLSDSGFYLCAWNEVLNTEAFFGQGTRLTVV.

V is TRBV5-1 and J is TRBJ1-1; D call uncertain. Deletions cut 5 bases from V and 1 base from J, with 9 bases between. The CDR3 sequence is 13 residues long. Germline CDR1 SGHRS, CDR2 YFSETQ. The CDR3 region is CASSSGSNTEAFF. In DNA form, the CDR3 reads TGCGCCAGCAGTTCGGGGTCGAACACTGAAGCTTTCTTT.

Notes on this clone: Other DNA sequences within the sample encode an identical CDR3. This chain joins TRBV28 and TRBJ2-5; unclear D gene. The germline V gene has CDR1 MDHEN and CDR2 SYDVKM. Between the trimmed V and J ends, which lost 2 bases and 5 bases, there was a span of 3 bases. The CDR3 is 11 amino acids. The CDR3 loop is CASSLGETQYF. The CDR3 region has the DNA TGTGCCAGCAGTTTAGGGGAGACCCAGTACTTC.

The chain employs TRBV29-1 and TRBJ1-2; D perhaps matches TRBD1 (6 bases). The CDR3 covers 14 residues. The germline V gene has CDR1 SQVTM and CDR2 ANQGSEA. V dropped 6 bases and J dropped 2 bases, with 16 bases sitting between them. In DNA form, the CDR3 reads TGCAGCGTGACCAAGACAGGAGAAAACTATGGCTACACCTTC. Protein sequence: CSVTKTGENYGYTF.

This clone was found a few times. The chain has TRBV15 and TRBJ2-3; 7 bases map to TRBD1. V lost 8 bases and J lost 2; bases outside the gene matches: 7. The CDR3 length is 14 residues. In germline, CDR1 is LNHNV, CDR2 YYDKDF (reference sequence). The CDR3 nucleotides are TGTGCCACCTCCCCCGGGACAGACACAGATACGCAGTATTTT. Protein product: CATSPGTDTDTQYF.

The chain joins TRBV5-1 to TRBJ2-7; 9 bases align to TRBD2. After removal of 4 bases from V and 4 bases from J, the junction contained 9 bases not matched to a gene. This CDR3 region has 15 residues. CDR1 is SGHRS, CDR2 YFSETQ, per germline. The CDR3 here is CASSPGGSGGYEQYF. The CDR3 DNA reads as TGCGCCAGCAGCCCCGGCGGTAGCGGGGGTTACGAGCAGTACTTC. Full variable domain (remainder filled in from reference TRBV5-1 and TRBJ2-7): KAGVTQTPRYLIKTRGQQVTLSCSPISGHRSVSWYQQTPGQGLQFLFEYFSETQRNKGNFPGRFSGRQFSNSRSEMNVSTLELGDSALYLCASSPGGSGGYEQYFGPGTRLTVT.

The rearrangement joins TRBV27 to TRBJ2-2, with 7 bases that match TRBD1. The germline V gene has CDR1 MNHEY and CDR2 SMNVEV (reference sequence). The CDR3 consists of 14 residues. With V trimmed by 6 bases and J by 7 bases, 8 bases remained unmatched. The chain's CDR3 is CASSLQGFSGELFF. Here the CDR3 DNA reads TGTGCCAGCAGCTTACAGGGGTTTAGCGGGGAGCTGTTTTTT.

The chain recombines TRBV6-5 with TRBJ2-5, with D hard to call. This CDR3 has 13 amino acids. CDR1 and CDR2 from the germline V gene are MNHEY and SVGAGI. V lost 4 bases to trimming and J lost 2 bases, with 8 bases between them. CDR3 sequence: CASSFQNQETQYF. The CDR3 bases are TGTGCCAGCAGTTTCCAGAATCAAGAGACCCAGTACTTC.

In its sample, this clone was seen a few times. CDR3 loop: CASSQWDTNGYTF. CDR3 DNA: TGTGCCAGCAGCCAATGGGACACCAATGGCTACACCTTC. This chain uses TRBV14 with TRBJ1-2; a weak D match, TRBD1 (6 bases). V gave up 2 bases and J gave up 6 bases, with 10 bases separating them. The CDR3 loop spans 13 amino acids. Per the germline V gene, CDR1 is SGHDN and CDR2 is FVKESK.

The genes are TRBV13 and TRBJ1-1; D unclear. The CDR3 has 12 residues. Trimming took off 4 bases at V and 7 bases at J, with 10 bases between the two ends. Germline loops: CDR1 PRHDT, CDR2 FYEKMQ (reference sequence). The CDR3 nucleotides are TGTGCCAGCAGCTCCGGGGTTTTTGAAGCTTTCTTT. Residues: CASSSGVFEAFF.

The chain uses TRBV11-2 and TRBJ2-7, with a possible D match to TRBD1 (8 bases). V lost 4 bases, J lost 0 bases, and 16 bases lay in between. The length of the CDR3 is 16 residues. Germline loops: CDR1 SGHAT, CDR2 FQNNGV. This chain's CDR3 is CASSSGGQASSYEQYF. The CDR3 DNA sequence: TGTGCCAGCAGCTCGGGGGGACAGGCCAGCTCCTACGAGCAGTACTTC. Combining the CDR3 with reference TRBV11-2 and TRBJ2-7 gives the whole variable domain EAGVAQSPRYKIIEKRQSVAFWCNPISGHATLYWYQQILGQGPKLLIQFQNNGVVDDSQLPKDRFSAERLKGVDSTLKIQPAKLEDSAVYLCASSSGGQASSYEQYFGPGTRLTVT.

This clone was counted between two and nine times. Additional DNA sequences in this sample encode the identical CDR3. The chain joins TRBV5-1 to TRBJ2-1; 7 positions agree with TRBD2. CDR1 and CDR2 (germline): SGHRS, YFSETQ. The CDR3 totals 13 residues. The V segment lost 0 bases and the J segment 7 bases; nucleotides outside the gene matches: 1. The CDR3 sequence: CASSLAGGNEQFF. CDR3 DNA sequence: TGCGCCAGCAGCTTGGCCGGGGGGAATGAGCAGTTCTTC. Full variable domain (remainder filled in from reference TRBV5-1 and TRBJ2-1): KAGVTQTPRYLIKTRGQQVTLSCSPISGHRSVSWYQQTPGQGLQFLFEYFSETQRNKGNFPGRFSGRQFSNSRSEMNVSTLELGDSALYLCASSLAGGNEQFFGPGTRLTVL.

The table lists this clone with a few counts. V and J are TRBV27 and TRBJ1-1; 8 bases are shared with TRBD1. Per the germline V gene, CDR1 is MNHEY and CDR2 is SMNVEV (reference sequence). This CDR3 is 13 amino acids long. Trimming removed 5 bases from V and 4 bases from J; junction bases left unmatched: 3. CDR3 DNA sequence: TGTGCCAGCAGTAAAACAGGGGGCACTGAAGCTTTCTTT. Residues: CASSKTGGTEAFF.

The V and J genes are TRBV29-1 and TRBJ2-1; 8 bases are shared with TRBD2. J gave up 4 bases and V 2 bases, and 4 bases lay outside the gene matches. The germline V gene encodes CDR1 SQVTM and CDR2 ANQGSEA. This CDR3 contains 14 residues. The CDR3 DNA is TGCAGCGTTGAACCAGCGGGGGTTTACAATGAGCAGTTCTTC. Its protein is CSVEPAGVYNEQFF.

The chain employs TRBV5-6 and TRBJ2-3; D is uncertain. The CDR3 runs 15 residues. The ends were cut back, 2 bases at V and 4 bases at J, with 14 bases in the middle. The germline V gene encodes CDR1 SGHDT and CDR2 YYEEEE. Here the CDR3 reads CASSLGLGIADTQYF. CDR3 DNA sequence: TGTGCCAGCAGCTTAGGCCTAGGAATTGCAGATACGCAGTATTTT. The whole variable domain, filled in from reference TRBV5-6 and TRBJ2-3, reads DAGVTQSPTHLIKTRGQQVTLRCSPKSGHDTVSWYQQALGQGPQFIFQYYEEEERQRGNFPDRFSGHQFPNYSSELNVNALLLGDSALYLCASSLGLGIADTQYFGPGTRLTVL.

V is TRBV15 and J is TRBJ2-7; 7 bases are shared with TRBD2. The V gene end was trimmed by 1 base and the J gene end by 0 bases; junction bases not matched to a gene: 9. The CDR3 consists of 17 residues. From germline, CDR1 is LNHNV and CDR2 YYDKDF (reference sequence). CDR3 nucleotides: TGTGCCACCAGCAGAGGGGAATTAAGCGGGGACTCCTACGAGCAGTACTTC. This codes for CATSRGELSGDSYEQYF. Full variable domain (outside the CDR3, taken from reference TRBV15 and TRBJ2-7): DAMVIQNPRYQVTQFGKPVTLSCSQTLNHNVMYWYQQKSSQAPKLLFHYYDKDFNNEADTPDNFQSRRPNTSFCFLDIRSPGLGDTAMYLCATSRGELSGDSYEQYFGPGTRLTVT.

The genes are TRBV2 and TRBJ1-1; TRBD1 might be the D (6 bases). CDR1 is SNHLY, CDR2 FYNNEI, per germline. Deletions cut 6 bases from V and 0 bases from J, with 8 bases between. The CDR3 is 13 amino acids. DNA of the CDR3: TGTGCCAGCAGCAGGGGACTGAACACTGAAGCTTTCTTT. Translated: CASSRGLNTEAFF.